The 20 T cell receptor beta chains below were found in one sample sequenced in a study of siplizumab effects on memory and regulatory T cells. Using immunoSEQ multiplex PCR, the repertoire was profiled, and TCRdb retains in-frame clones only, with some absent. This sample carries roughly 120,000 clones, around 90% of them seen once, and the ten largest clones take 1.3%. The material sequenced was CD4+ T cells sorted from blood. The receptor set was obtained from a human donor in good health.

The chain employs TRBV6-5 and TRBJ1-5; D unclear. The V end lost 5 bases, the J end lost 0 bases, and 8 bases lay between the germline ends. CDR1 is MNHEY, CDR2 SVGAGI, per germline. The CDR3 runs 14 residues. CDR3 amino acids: CASSQVYSNQPQHF. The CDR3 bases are TGTGCCAGCAGTCAGGTTTATAGCAATCAGCCCCAGCATTTT.

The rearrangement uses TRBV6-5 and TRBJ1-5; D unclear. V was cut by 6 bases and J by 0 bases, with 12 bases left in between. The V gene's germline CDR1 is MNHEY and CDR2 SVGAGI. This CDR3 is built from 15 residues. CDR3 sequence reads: CASRIRVYSNQPQHF. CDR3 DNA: TGTGCCAGCAGAATCCGGGTTTATAGCAATCAGCCCCAGCATTTT.

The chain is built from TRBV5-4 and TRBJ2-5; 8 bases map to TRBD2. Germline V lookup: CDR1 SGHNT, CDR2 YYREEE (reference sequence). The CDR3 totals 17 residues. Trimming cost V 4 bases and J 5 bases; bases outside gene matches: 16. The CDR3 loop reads CASSISGGLLPRETQYF. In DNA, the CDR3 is TGTGCCAGCAGCATCAGCGGGGGCCTACTTCCGAGGGAGACCCAGTACTTC.

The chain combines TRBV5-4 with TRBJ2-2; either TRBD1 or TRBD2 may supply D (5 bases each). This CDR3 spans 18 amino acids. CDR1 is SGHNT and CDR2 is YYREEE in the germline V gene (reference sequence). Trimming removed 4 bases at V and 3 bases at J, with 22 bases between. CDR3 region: CASSQDEGRGSDTGELFF. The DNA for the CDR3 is TGTGCCAGCAGCCAAGACGAGGGACGGGGATCCGACACCGGGGAGCTGTTTTTT.

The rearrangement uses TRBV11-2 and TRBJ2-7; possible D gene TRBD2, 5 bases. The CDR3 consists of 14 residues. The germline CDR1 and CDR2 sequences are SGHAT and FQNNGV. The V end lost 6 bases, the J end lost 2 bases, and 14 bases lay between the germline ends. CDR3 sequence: CASSGSTTTYEQYF. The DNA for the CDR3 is TGTGCCAGCAGTGGGAGCACGACTACCTACGAGCAGTACTTC.

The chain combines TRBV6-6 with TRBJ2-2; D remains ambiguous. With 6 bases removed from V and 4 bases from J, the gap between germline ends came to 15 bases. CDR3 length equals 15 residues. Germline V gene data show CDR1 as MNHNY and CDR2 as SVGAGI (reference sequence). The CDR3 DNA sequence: TGTGCCAGCAGCTACGTAATCCCTGGCACCGGGGAGCTGTTTTTT. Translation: CASSYVIPGTGELFF.

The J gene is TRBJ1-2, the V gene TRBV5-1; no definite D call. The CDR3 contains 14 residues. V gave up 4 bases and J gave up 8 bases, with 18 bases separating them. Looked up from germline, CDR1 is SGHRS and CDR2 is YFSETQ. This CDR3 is CASSPSEGRIGYTF. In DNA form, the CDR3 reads TGCGCCAGCAGCCCCTCGGAGGGTAGGATAGGCTACACCTTC.

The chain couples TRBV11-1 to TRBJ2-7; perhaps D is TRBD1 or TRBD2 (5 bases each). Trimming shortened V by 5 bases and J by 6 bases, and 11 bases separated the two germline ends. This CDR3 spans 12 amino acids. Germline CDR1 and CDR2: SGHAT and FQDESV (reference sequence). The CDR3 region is CASSQWGSEQYF. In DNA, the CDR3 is TGTGCCAGCAGCCAATGGGGGAGCGAGCAGTACTTC. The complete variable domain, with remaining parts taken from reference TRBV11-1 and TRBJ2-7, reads EAEVAQSPRYKITEKSQAVAFWCDPISGHATLYWYRQILGQGPELLVQFQDESVVDDSQLPKDRFSAERLKGVDSTLKIQPAELGDSAMYLCASSQWGSEQYFGPGTRLTVT.

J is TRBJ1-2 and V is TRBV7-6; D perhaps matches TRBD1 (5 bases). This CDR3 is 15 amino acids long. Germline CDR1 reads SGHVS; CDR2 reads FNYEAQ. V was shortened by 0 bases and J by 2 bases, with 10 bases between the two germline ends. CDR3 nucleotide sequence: TGTGCCAGCAGCTTAGCTTCCAGGGCGAACTATGGCTACACCTTC. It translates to CASSLASRANYGYTF.

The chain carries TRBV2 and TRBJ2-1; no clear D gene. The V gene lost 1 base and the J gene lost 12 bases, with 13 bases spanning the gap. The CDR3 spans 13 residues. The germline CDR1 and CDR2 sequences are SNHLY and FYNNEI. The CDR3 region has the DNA TGTGCCAGCAGTGAAGGGAGTCCCTGGGTGCAGTTCTTC. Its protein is CASSEGSPWVQFF. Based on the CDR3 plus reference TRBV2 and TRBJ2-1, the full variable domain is EPEVTQTPSHQVTQMGQEVILRCVPISNHLYFYWYRQILGQKVEFLVSFYNNEISEKSEIFDDQFSVERPDGSNFTLKIRSTKLEDSAMYFCASSEGSPWVQFFGPGTRLTVL.

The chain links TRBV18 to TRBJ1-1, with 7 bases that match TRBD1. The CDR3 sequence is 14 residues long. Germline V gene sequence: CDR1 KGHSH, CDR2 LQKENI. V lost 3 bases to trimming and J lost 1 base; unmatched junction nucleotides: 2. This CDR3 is CASSPEGANTEAFF. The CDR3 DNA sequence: TGTGCCAGCTCACCCGAGGGGGCGAACACTGAAGCTTTCTTT.

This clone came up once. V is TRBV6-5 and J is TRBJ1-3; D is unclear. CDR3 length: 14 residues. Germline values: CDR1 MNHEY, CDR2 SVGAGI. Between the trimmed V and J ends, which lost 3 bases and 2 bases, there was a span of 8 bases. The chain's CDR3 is CASSYGVTGNTIYF. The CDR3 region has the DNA TGTGCCAGCAGTTATGGGGTGACTGGAAACACCATATATTTT.

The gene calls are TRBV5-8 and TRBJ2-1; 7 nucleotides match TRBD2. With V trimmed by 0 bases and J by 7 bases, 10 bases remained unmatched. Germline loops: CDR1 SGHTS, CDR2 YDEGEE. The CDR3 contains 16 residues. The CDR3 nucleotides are TGTGCCAGCAGCTTGGTGACTAGCTATAGGGGAAATGAGCAGTTCTTC. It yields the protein CASSLVTSYRGNEQFF.

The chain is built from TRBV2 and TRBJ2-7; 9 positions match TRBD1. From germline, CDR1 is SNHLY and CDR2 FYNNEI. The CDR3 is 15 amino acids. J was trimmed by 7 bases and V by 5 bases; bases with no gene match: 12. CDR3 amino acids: CASSRLPGQGEEQYF. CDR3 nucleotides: TGTGCCAGCAGTCGACTCCCGGGACAGGGTGAGGAGCAGTACTTC. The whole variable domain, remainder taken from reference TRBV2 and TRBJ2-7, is EPEVTQTPSHQVTQMGQEVILRCVPISNHLYFYWYRQILGQKVEFLVSFYNNEISEKSEIFDDQFSVERPDGSNFTLKIRSTKLEDSAMYFCASSRLPGQGEEQYFGPGTRLTVT.

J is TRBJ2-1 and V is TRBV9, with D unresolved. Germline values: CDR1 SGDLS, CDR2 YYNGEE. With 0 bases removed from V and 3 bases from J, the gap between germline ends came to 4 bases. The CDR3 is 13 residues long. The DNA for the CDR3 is TGTGCCAGCAGCGTAGACCTCTACAATGAGCAGTTCTTC. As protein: CASSVDLYNEQFF.

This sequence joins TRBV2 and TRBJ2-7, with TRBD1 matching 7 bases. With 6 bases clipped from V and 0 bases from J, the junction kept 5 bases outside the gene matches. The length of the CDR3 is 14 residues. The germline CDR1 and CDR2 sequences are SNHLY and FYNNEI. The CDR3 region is CASRPQGTSYEQYF. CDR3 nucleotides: TGTGCCAGCAGGCCACAGGGGACCTCCTACGAGCAGTACTTC.

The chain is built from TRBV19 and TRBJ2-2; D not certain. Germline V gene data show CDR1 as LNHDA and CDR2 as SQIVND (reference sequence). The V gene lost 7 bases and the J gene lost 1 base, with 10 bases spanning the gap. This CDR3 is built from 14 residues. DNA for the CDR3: TGTGCCAGTATGTTTGGAGTGAACACCGGGGAGCTGTTTTTT. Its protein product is CASMFGVNTGELFF.

CDR3 nucleotides: TGTGCCAGCAGCTACGGGACTAGCGGGAGCACAGATACGCAGTATTTT. Protein sequence: CASSYGTSGSTDTQYF. V and J are TRBV11-3 and TRBJ2-3; 12 bases align to TRBD2. CDR3 size: 16 residues. Germline values: CDR1 SGHNT, CDR2 YENEEA. V lost 4 bases, J lost 0 bases, and 2 bases stayed unmatched. Based on the CDR3 plus reference TRBV11-3 and TRBJ2-3, the full variable domain is EAGVVQSPRYKIIEKKQPVAFWCNPISGHNTLYWYLQNLGQGPELLIRYENEEAVDDSQLPKDRFSAERLKGVDSTLKIQPAELGDSAVYLCASSYGTSGSTDTQYFGPGTRLTVL.

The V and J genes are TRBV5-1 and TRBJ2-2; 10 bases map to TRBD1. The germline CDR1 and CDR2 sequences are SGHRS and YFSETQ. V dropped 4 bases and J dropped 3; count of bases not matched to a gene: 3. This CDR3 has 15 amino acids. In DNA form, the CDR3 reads TGCGCCAGCAGCCGACAGGGGGCCTACACCGGGGAGCTGTTTTTT. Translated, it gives CASSRQGAYTGELFF.

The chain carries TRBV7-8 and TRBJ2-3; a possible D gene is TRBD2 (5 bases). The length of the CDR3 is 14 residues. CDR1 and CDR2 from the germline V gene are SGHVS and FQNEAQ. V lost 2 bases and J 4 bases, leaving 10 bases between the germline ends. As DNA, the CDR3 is TGTGCCAGCAGCTTAAGAGGGATCGCAGATACGCAGTATTTT. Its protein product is CASSLRGIADTQYF.